The T cell receptor beta chain described here comes from a study of graft-versus-host responses after intestinal transplantation (dated by TCRdb to the early 2020s). Broadly, across the study: Recipients received multivisceral, liver-intestinal, or isolated intestinal transplants. All recipients received anti-thymocyte globulin induction followed by maintenance tacrolimus and steroids for three to four years. Bulk TCR-beta CDR3 sequencing was used to track graft-versus-host and host-versus-graft alloreactive T cell clones in the graft, circulation and bone marrow after intestinal transplantation. Alloreactive clones were identified by sequencing pre-transplant mixed lymphocyte reaction products and comparing these products with unstimulated pre-transplant donor and recipient T cells. The cohort enrolled 24 intestinal transplant recipients, one of whom was a retransplant, and a few patients without pretransplant specimens were excluded. A peak of at least 4% donor T cells among recipient peripheral blood mononuclear cells was the definition used for donor T cell macrochimerism. Rather than going through the commercial service, samples from a few later patients were sequenced in-house on an Illumina MiSeq and processed with MiXCR.

Deletion took 5 bases off V and 9 bases off J, with a span of 17 bases between the germline ends. The CDR3 runs 13 residues from the cysteine to the phenylalanine. Only CDR3 DNA remains: 39 bases, in frame from the first base. CDR1 and CDR2, per the germline V gene (reference sequence), are PRHDT and FYEKMQ. Libraries were made using the immunoSEQ multiplex PCR assay. For most patients, genomic DNA was isolated with the Qiagen DNeasy Blood and Tissue Kit and shipped frozen to Adaptive Biotechnologies for TCR sequencing. Adaptive Biotechnologies carried out high-throughput TCR-beta CDR3 sequencing of genomic DNA for most patients. Per the authors' processing: Adaptive's ImmunoSEQ software was the source of the TCR sequencing data for roughly 19 patients, while three other patients were processed with MiXCR and VDJtools. CD4 versus CD8 sorting errors were corrected by removing sequences found in both subsets at a frequency ratio below 5:1. CDR3 nucleotide sequences shared between donor and recipient were removed because their origin could not be assigned. To count as alloreactive, a clone needed at least 2-fold expansion over unstimulated cells and a minimum CFSE-low frequency of 0.002% (template counts) or 0.001% (read counts). A clone was considered mappable if detected in the sequenced pre-transplant spleen, lymph node, or MLR CFSE-low populations of the donor or recipient. The cumulative frequency of alloreactive clones was calculated as a percentage of all sequences, weighted by copy number. TCRdb re-hosts the immuneACCESS table, in-frame sequences only. Its copies lack some clones; in the studies checked, an unresolved V gene accounts for under half of them, and the cause for the rest is not known. The V and J calls and clone size come from that table; D and trimming were worked out from the DNA. This sample gives some 90,000 clones in total; 85% to 95% of them show up just once. The top ten constitute around 0.49% of the sample.

For this clone: Its antigen is not yet known. No base quality values were provided; no much bigger clone lies one nucleotide off.

What the time point label conveys for this sample: cells obtained before transplantation from donor or recipient. CD3+CD4+ and CD3+CD8+ populations were FACS-sorted from unstimulated pre-transplant donor and recipient cells taken from spleen or lymph nodes. What the study reported, not specific to this receptor: In patients with donor T cell macrochimerism, the allografts had high GvH to HvG T cell clonal ratios. The relatively low number and heterogeneity of intestinal transplant patients limited the conclusions. GvH clones were detected in recipient bone marrow, and some of these GvH clones were observed earlier in ileal mucosa or blood, consistent with an intestinal mucosal origin. Peak levels of circulating GvH clones were associated with declines in HvG clones early after transplant.

The sequencing used unstimulated CD8+ T cells sorted from spleen or lymph node cells, collected before intestinal transplant. The rearrangement joined TRBV13 to TRBJ2-7; no D gene is confidently identified. The receptor was isolated from a human donor who received an intestinal transplant. The CDR3 corresponds to CASSPPRSGGQYF. The nucleotide sequence reads TGTGCCAGCAGCCCCCCCAGGTCCGGTGGGCAGTACTTC.